The rows below give T cell receptor beta chains drawn from one sample of a study of identical twins. TCRdb reprocessed the 5' RACE reads with MiXCR, giving one entry per CDR3 protein. This sample has some 500,000 distinct CDR3 sequences; more than 9% occur once, and the top ten carry 3%. The same data also contributed to another study, on yellow fever vaccine responses in identical twins.

The sample comprised PBMCs. All receptors come from a woman between 18 and 30 years old in good health. CDR3s include the opening cysteine and the closing phenylalanine or tryptophan. D genes are given only for firm matches. Part of the rows lack a size; the others show once, few, many or a class for expanded clones.

d_call | clone_size | j_call | cdr3_length | v_call | cdr3_aa | cdr3_nt
- | - | TRBJ1-1 | 12 | TRBV30 | CAWNFRNTEAFF | TGTGCCTGGAATTTCAGGAACACTGAAGCTTTCTTT
- | - | TRBJ1-2 | 15 | TRBV4-1 | CASSQAATNNYGYTF | TGCGCCAGCAGCCAAGCGGCCACTAACAACTATGGCTACACCTTC
TRBD2 | few | TRBJ2-3 | 16 | TRBV28 | CASSFLLAGVTDTQYF | TGTGCCAGCAGTTTCCTACTAGCGGGAGTTACAGATACGCAGTATTTT
- | few | TRBJ2-2 | 11 | TRBV12-3/TRBV12-4 | CASTYSAELFF | TGTGCCAGCACCTACTCGGCCGAGCTGTTTTTT
- | - | TRBJ2-7 | 15 | TRBV2 | CASRRTDQSGGEQYF | TGTGCCAGCCGAAGGACAGACCAGTCGGGGGGCGAGCAGTACTTC
TRBD2 | few | TRBJ2-1 | 16 | TRBV5-1 | CASSLGTSWGHNEQFF | TGCGCCAGCAGCTTAGGGACTAGTTGGGGCCACAATGAGCAGTTCTTC
TRBD2 | - | TRBJ2-3 | 16 | TRBV20-1 | CCATGLAGQRTDTQYF | TGCTGTGCTACGGGACTAGCGGGACAGCGCACAGATACGCAGTATTTT
- | many | TRBJ1-1 | 12 | TRBV5-8 | CASTPLFSEAFF | TGTGCCAGCACCCCTTTATTCTCTGAAGCTTTCTTT
- | many | TRBJ1-1 | 14 | TRBV6-4 | CASSETPENTEAFF | TGTGCCAGCAGCGAAACCCCAGAGAACACTGAAGCTTTCTTT
- | - | TRBJ2-5 | 14 | TRBV7-9 | CASSLVSGKETQYF | TGTGCCAGCAGCTTGGTCTCAGGAAAAGAGACCCAGTACTTC
- | few | TRBJ2-6 | 17 | TRBV20-1 | CSAPAPGEFSGANVLTF | TGCAGTGCTCCAGCCCCGGGCGAATTCTCTGGGGCCAACGTCCTGACTTTC
- | many | TRBJ1-1 | 14 | TRBV6-5 | CASSSTRGGTEAFF | TGTGCCAGCAGTTCCACGAGGGGTGGCACTGAAGCTTTCTTT
- | - | TRBJ2-7 | 14 | TRBV6-1 | CASSDRQVFYEQYF | TGTGCCAGCAGTGACCGACAGGTATTCTACGAGCAGTACTTC
- | many | TRBJ1-5 | 14 | TRBV20-1 | CSASPQGHNQPQHF | TGCAGTGCTAGTCCCCAGGGGCACAATCAGCCCCAGCATTTT
- | many | TRBJ2-5 | 13 | TRBV29-1 | CSGGRGREETQYF | TGCAGCGGCGGAAGGGGCCGCGAAGAGACCCAGTACTTC
- | - | TRBJ2-7 | 15 | TRBV6-5 | CASSYQTGTPYEQYF | TGTGCCAGCAGTTACCAGACCGGGACGCCCTACGAGCAGTACTTC
TRBD1 | many | TRBJ2-1 | 15 | TRBV25-1 | CASSLTGGAGNEQFF | TGTGCCAGCAGCCTCACAGGGGGCGCCGGGAATGAGCAGTTCTTC
- | - | TRBJ2-6 | 14 | TRBV6-1 | CASSGAEGANVLTF | TGTGCCAGCAGCGGGGCGGAGGGGGCCAACGTCCTGACTTTC
- | - | TRBJ1-5 | 15 | TRBV6-5 | CASSYVAGANQPQHF | TGTGCCAGCAGTTACGTAGCGGGGGCCAATCAGCCCCAGCATTTT
- | few | TRBJ2-2 | 16 | TRBV7-9 | CASSLAKDRNTGELFF | TGTGCCAGCAGCTTAGCGAAGGACAGGAACACCGGGGAGCTGTTTTTT
TRBD2 | few | TRBJ2-3 | 16 | TRBV24-1 | CATSELGLAGLDTQYF | TGTGCCACCAGTGAACTGGGACTAGCGGGACTTGATACGCAGTATTTT
TRBD2 | many | TRBJ2-1 | 16 | TRBV27 | CASSDGTSGNYNEQFF | TGTGCCAGCAGTGATGGGACTAGCGGGAACTACAATGAGCAGTTCTTC
TRBD1 | many | TRBJ2-2 | 15 | TRBV15 | CATRTGAMNTGELFF | TGTGCCACCAGAACAGGGGCAATGAACACCGGGGAGCTGTTTTTT
- | few | TRBJ2-1 | 17 | TRBV28 | CASTLFGGGSSYNEQFF | TGTGCCAGCACCCTATTCGGGGGCGGGAGCTCCTACAATGAGCAGTTCTTC
TRBD1 | - | TRBJ2-7 | 13 | TRBV10-3 | CAISGDRDYEQYF | TGTGCCATCAGCGGCGACAGGGACTACGAGCAGTACTTC
TRBD2 | - | TRBJ2-1 | 14 | TRBV2 | CASEREDVVNEQFF | TGTGCCAGCGAGCGGGAGGACGTGGTCAATGAGCAGTTCTTC
- | few | TRBJ2-2 | 17 | TRBV25-1 | CASSDPRGAGYTGELFF | TGTGCCAGCAGTGACCCTAGGGGGGCCGGTTACACCGGGGAGCTGTTTTTT
- | - | TRBJ2-3 | 16 | TRBV6-1 | CASSGEQGGFTDTQYF | TGTGCCAGCAGCGGGGAGCAGGGGGGATTCACAGATACGCAGTATTTT
TRBD2 | many | TRBJ2-7 | 15 | TRBV11-2 | CASSWTPGEGYEQYF | TGTGCCAGCAGTTGGACACCCGGGGAGGGTTACGAGCAGTACTTC
- | many | TRBJ2-5 | 16 | TRBV6-1 | CASSQWSLLNSETQYF | TGTGCCAGCAGTCAATGGTCCCTCTTGAATTCAGAGACCCAGTACTTC
TRBD2 | - | TRBJ2-2 | 18 | TRBV7-8 | CASSPQASGSEGTGELFF | TGTGCCAGCAGCCCTCAGGCTAGCGGGAGTGAGGGCACCGGGGAGCTGTTTTTT
TRBD2 | many | TRBJ2-1 | 17 | TRBV12-3/TRBV12-4 | CASSSLTLAGGRDEQFF | TGTGCCAGCAGTTCCCTCACACTAGCGGGGGGGCGTGATGAGCAGTTCTTC
- | many | TRBJ2-1 | 14 | TRBV27 | CASIDHQGGDEQFF | TGTGCCAGCATAGACCACCAGGGGGGCGATGAGCAGTTCTTC
- | - | TRBJ2-7 | 15 | TRBV2 | CASSEEGTLSYEQYF | TGTGCCAGCAGTGAAGAAGGGACTCTCTCATACGAGCAGTACTTC
- | many | TRBJ1-1 | 11 | TRBV29-1 | CSVDYYTEAFF | TGCAGCGTTGATTATTACACTGAAGCTTTCTTT
TRBD2 | many | TRBJ2-1 | 18 | TRBV12-5 | CASGLVNHGLAGSVEQFF | TGTGCTAGTGGTTTGGTTAACCACGGACTAGCGGGATCAGTTGAGCAGTTCTTC
TRBD2 | few | TRBJ2-5 | 20 | TRBV4-2 | CASSQGDLRLAGARGETQYF | TGTGCCAGCAGCCAAGGGGATTTGAGACTAGCGGGAGCCCGGGGAGAGACCCAGTACTTC
TRBD1 | - | TRBJ2-3 | 14 | TRBV7-2 | CASSYGTARDTQYF | TGTGCCAGCAGCTATGGGACAGCGCGGGATACGCAGTATTTT
- | few | TRBJ2-5 | 13 | TRBV20-1 | CSANLATQETQYF | TGCAGTGCTAATCTGGCTACACAAGAGACCCAGTACTTC
- | many | TRBJ1-5 | 15 | TRBV6-1 | CASSPTNRGNQPQHF | TGTGCCAGCAGTCCAACGAACAGGGGCAATCAGCCCCAGCATTTT